These 19 T cell receptor beta chains came from one sample sequenced in a study of T cell responses to AZD1222 COVID-19 vaccine listed by TCRdb under 2021. The library was produced with the immunoSEQ multiplex PCR assay. Sourced from immuneACCESS, this table was stored by TCRdb with only in-frame sequences that have V and J called. A share of the clones is absent; for the studies checked, an unresolved V gene accounts for under half, and the remainder has no known explanation. The table for this sample lists 72,000 or so clones; roughly 90% of them were counted only once. The top ten hold under 5% of the sample. In light of the paper, this sample's time point label describes: baseline before first vaccination. The sequenced sample was peripheral blood, obtained on day 0 of AZD1222 vaccination. The receptors derive from an adult in good health.

This chain connects TRBV19 to TRBJ1-1; D is unresolved. Between the trimmed V and J ends, which lost 9 bases and 0 bases, there was a span of 23 bases. From germline, CDR1 is LNHDA and CDR2 SQIVND (reference sequence). The length of the CDR3 is 17 residues. CDR3 amino acids: CASQVGFEDGLNTEAFF. The CDR3 nucleotides read TGTGCCAGCCAGGTCGGGTTTGAGGACGGCTTGAACACTGAAGCTTTCTTT.

The V call is TRBV25-1, the J call TRBJ1-1; no definite D call. Germline-derived CDR1 and CDR2 are MGHDK and SYGVNS. Trimming removed 0 bases from V and 4 bases from J, with 9 bases in between. The CDR3 has 14 residues. CDR3 coding DNA: TGTGCCAGCAGTGAATATGAGGGTGGCACTGAAGCTTTCTTT. This encodes CASSEYEGGTEAFF.

This clone was seen a single time. The rearrangement uses TRBV4-1 and TRBJ2-5, with TRBD2 matching 11 bases. Unmatched junction bases numbered 6, after V lost 1 base and J lost 5 bases. CDR1 MGHRA and CDR2 YSYEKL come from the germline V gene. This CDR3 contains 16 residues. CDR3 amino acids: CASSQVLAGVGETQYF. The CDR3 DNA is TGCGCCAGCAGCCAAGTACTAGCGGGAGTGGGGGAGACCCAGTACTTC.

The rearrangement joins TRBV30 to TRBJ1-1; unclear D gene. Trimming left V 7 bases short and J 4 bases short, with 10 bases between. Germline values: CDR1 GTSNPN, CDR2 SVGIG (reference sequence). This CDR3 comprises 11 residues. The CDR3 DNA reads TGTGCCTCCCTCACCAGCACTGAAGCTTTCTTT. This codes for CASLTSTEAFF. The full variable domain, in which reference TRBV30 and TRBJ1-1 provide the parts outside the CDR3, is SQTIHQWPATLVQPVGSPLSLECTVEGTSNPNLYWYRQAAGRGLQLLFYSVGIGQISSEVPQNLSASRPQDRQFILSSKKLLLSDSGFYLCASLTSTEAFFGQGTRLTVV.

V usage is TRBV14 and J usage is TRBJ2-4; D call uncertain. V was clipped by 3 bases and J by 2 bases, with 14 bases between them. The CDR3 has 16 amino acids. Germline lookup yields CDR1 SGHDN and CDR2 FVKESK. The CDR3 DNA follows: TGTGCCAGCAGCCATTCAATGGGTGTTCCCAAAAACATTCAGTACTTC. This encodes CASSHSMGVPKNIQYF.

The rearrangement links TRBV7-8 to TRBJ1-2; 7 positions match TRBD1. Looked up from germline, CDR1 is SGHVS and CDR2 is FQNEAQ. The ends lost 3 bases at V and 0 bases at J; junction bases unmatched: 16. The CDR3 loop spans 19 amino acids. The CDR3: CASSLRFPGQSFSNYGYTF. CDR3 in DNA: TGTGCCAGCAGCTTGCGGTTTCCGGGACAGTCCTTCTCTAACTATGGCTACACCTTC.

The V and J genes are TRBV5-1 and TRBJ2-7; 13 nucleotides line up with TRBD2. Germline values: CDR1 SGHRS, CDR2 YFSETQ. The CDR3 covers 14 residues. The junction had 6 bases not matched to a gene; V was cut back by 6 bases and J by 6 bases. For the CDR3, the DNA is TGCGCCAGCAACCCACTAGCGGGAGGGGGCGAGCAGTACTTC. Its protein is CASNPLAGGGEQYF.

In its sample, this clone was seen once. The V gene is TRBV7-9, the J gene TRBJ2-1; D possibly matches TRBD1 or TRBD2 (8 bases each). Germline V CDR1 and CDR2: SEHNR, FQNEAQ (reference sequence). V lost 5 bases and J 1 base, leaving 24 bases between the germline ends. The CDR3 is 19 residues long. The CDR3 is CASSEDRVVGRGSYNEQFF. In DNA form, the CDR3 reads TGTGCCAGCAGCGAGGACAGGGTGGTCGGGAGGGGATCCTACAATGAGCAGTTCTTC.

The rearrangement uses TRBV7-6 and TRBJ2-7; the D is unclear. V gave up 2 bases and J gave up 2 bases, with 7 bases separating them. This CDR3 is 13 amino acids long. Germline CDR1 is SGHVS and CDR2 is FNYEAQ. In nucleotides, the CDR3 is TGTGCCAGCAGCTTATGGCAGGCCTACGAGCAGTACTTC. Its protein is CASSLWQAYEQYF.

The sample holds one count of this clone. The CDR3 DNA reads TGTGCCAGCAGTTTACAGCCATTAGCTAACTATGGCTACACCTTC. Encoded protein: CASSLQPLANYGYTF. The rearrangement joins TRBV27 to TRBJ1-2; D uncertain. The CDR3 consists of 15 residues. The V end was cut by 2 bases, the J end by 0 bases, with 10 bases between. Germline assignment: CDR1 MNHEY and CDR2 SMNVEV (reference sequence).

This clone was picked up one time. This sequence joins TRBV20-1 and TRBJ2-7; D not certain. The germline V and J ends were trimmed by 5 bases and 0 bases, with 5 bases remaining between them. The germline CDR1 and CDR2 sequences are DFQATT and SNEGSKA (reference sequence). The CDR3 has 11 amino acids. CDR3 DNA: TGCAGTGCTTATAGCTCCTACGAGCAGTACTTC. Its translation: CSAYSSYEQYF.

The V and J genes are TRBV6-4 and TRBJ1-2; unclear D gene. Deletions cut 0 bases from V and 8 bases from J, with 10 bases between. The germline gives CDR1 MRHNA, CDR2 SNTAGT. The CDR3 totals 13 residues. The CDR3 loop is CASSDSWGSGYTF. CDR3 coding DNA: TGTGCCAGCAGTGACTCGTGGGGATCGGGCTACACCTTC.

This clone was found a few times. Relative to the germline gene, one junction end is altered; a read error may explain this. The rearrangement links TRBV9 to TRBJ2-3; D is undetermined. This CDR3 is 17 amino acids long. Germline V lookup: CDR1 SGDLS, CDR2 YYNGEE. The DNA for the CDR3 is TGTGCCAGCAGCACCTCCATTGGAAGGGATAGCATAGATACGCAGTATTTT. It encodes CASSTSIGRDSIDTQYF.

The table lists this clone with a count of one. The rearrangement uses TRBV24-1 and TRBJ2-2; D is possibly TRBD1 (5 bases). The germline gives CDR1 KGHDR, CDR2 SFDVKD. The CDR3 is 16 amino acids. Trimming pared 7 bases from V and 10 bases from J, leaving 24 bases between. The CDR3 spells CATSAGHRASPEELFF. The CDR3 bases are TGTGCCACCAGCGCTGGACACAGAGCCAGTCCTGAGGAGCTGTTTTTT.

The V and J genes are TRBV5-7 and TRBJ1-5; possibly TRBD1 for D (5 bases). TRBV5-7 carries the ORF label, with uncertain function. The CDR3 extends over 12 amino acids. V lost 1 base to trimming and J lost 6 bases, with 5 bases between them. The DNA for the CDR3 is TGTGCCAGCAGCTTGACAGGTCAGCCCCAGCATTTT. As protein: CASSLTGQPQHF.

The rearrangement uses TRBV7-9 and TRBJ1-2; D is unclear. CDR1 and CDR2 from the germline V gene are SEHNR and FQNEAQ (reference sequence). The CDR3 loop spans 14 amino acids. Trimming took 0 bases from V and 8 from J, leaving 13 bases between them. CDR3: CASSLAHRGLGYTF. The CDR3 nucleotides read TGTGCCAGCAGCTTAGCGCATCGGGGTCTCGGCTACACCTTC.

This chain joins TRBV7-3 and TRBJ2-1, with TRBD2 matching over 9 bases. Germline V gene lookup returns CDR1 SGHTA and CDR2 FQGTGA. The CDR3 sequence is 15 residues long. The ends lost 2 bases at V and 6 bases at J; junction bases unmatched: 5. CDR3 sequence: CASSLGTSKLNEQFF. CDR3 nucleotide sequence: TGTGCCAGCAGCTTAGGGACTAGCAAGCTCAATGAGCAGTTCTTC.

The chain is built from TRBV7-2 and TRBJ1-2; D is uncertain. CDR3 size: 10 residues. CDR1 and CDR2 (germline): SGHTA, FQGNSA. The V end lost 8 bases, the J end lost 10 bases, and 11 bases lay between the germline ends. The DNA of the CDR3 is TGTGCCAGCTCCCCCCGGGACTACACCTTC. Amino acid sequence: CASSPRDYTF.

This chain links TRBV30 with TRBJ1-3; no definite D call. Germline CDR1 reads GTSNPN; CDR2 reads SVGIG (reference sequence). CDR3 length: 11 amino acids. V lost 5 bases and J lost 7, with 9 bases in between. This CDR3 is CAWHKGNTIYF. CDR3 bases: TGTGCCTGGCATAAAGGGAACACCATATATTTT.